The entry that follows covers one T cell receptor beta chain sequence. This specimen belongs to a study of T cells in Graves' hyperthyroidism and ophthalmopathy. From RNA transcripts, TCR beta CDR3 regions were amplified. Initially, a first-round RT-PCR of the TCR CDR3 employed the HTBI primer set. TCRdb re-analysed the multiplex PCR reads in MiXCR, keeping a single row per CDR3 protein. The sample consists of hundreds of thousands of distinct CDR3 sequences, just under 20% of them appearing once. CDR3 length equals 13 residues. Trimming stripped 7 bases from V and 5 bases from J, with 14 bases between.

The source material was blood. The receptor's source is a man aged 35 to 55 with Graves' ophthalmopathy. The chain couples TRBV12-3 or TRBV12-4 to TRBJ2-5; D is ambiguous. The CDR3 spells CASTPRSRETQYF. In nucleotides, the CDR3 is TGTGCCAGCACCCCCCGCAGCCGGGAGACCCAGTACTTC.